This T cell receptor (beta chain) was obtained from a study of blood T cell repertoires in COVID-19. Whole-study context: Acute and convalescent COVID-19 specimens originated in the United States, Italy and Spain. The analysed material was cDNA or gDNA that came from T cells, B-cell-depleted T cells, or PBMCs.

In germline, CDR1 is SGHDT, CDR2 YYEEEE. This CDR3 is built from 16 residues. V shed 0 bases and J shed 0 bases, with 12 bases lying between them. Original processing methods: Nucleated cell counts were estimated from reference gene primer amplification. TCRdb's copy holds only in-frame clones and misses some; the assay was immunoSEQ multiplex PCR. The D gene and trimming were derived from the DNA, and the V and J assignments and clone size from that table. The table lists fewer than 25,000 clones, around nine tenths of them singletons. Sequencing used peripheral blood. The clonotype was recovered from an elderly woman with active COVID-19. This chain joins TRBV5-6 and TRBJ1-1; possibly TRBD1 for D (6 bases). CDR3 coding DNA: TGTGCCAGCAGCTTGGAGGGACACGGTATGAACACTGAAGCTTTCTTT. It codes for CASSLEGHGMNTEAFF.